This T cell receptor beta chain was captured by sequencing in a study of blood T cell repertoires in COVID-19. Across the whole study: Sample material is recorded as cDNA or gDNA derived from T cells, B-cell-depleted T cells, or PBMCs.

CDR1 is MNHEY and CDR2 is SVGAGI in the germline V gene. The CDR3 sequence is 13 residues long. V was trimmed by 6 bases and J by 7 bases, leaving 15 bases between them. Here immunoSEQ multiplex PCR was the method, and the copy in TCRdb shows in-frame clones only, minus some. The sample carries a few hundred thousand clones, approximately 90% recorded once. Individuals drawn from approximately 26 US areas were about 18 to 90 years old. The sample taken for sequencing was PBMCs or T cells enriched from blood (not recorded which). The receptor was derived from a woman aged 25 to 39 who had recovered from COVID-19. The genes are TRBV6-5 and TRBJ1-2, with no clear D. The chain's CDR3 is CASSRGVGRGYTF. The CDR3 bases are TGTGCCAGCAGCCGGGGTGTCGGACGTGGCTACACCTTC.